This TCR beta chain was captured by sequencing in a study of shared clonotypes between healthy human individuals. Whole-study context: Researchers assigned three CD4 naive, three CD4 memory, two CD8 naive and one CD8 memory plate to each donor. Study-level results: Some naive CD4 clonotypes, roughly 5%, turned up in common across several donors.

As originally analysed: Filtering differed for immunoSEQ, which gave only junction sequences without quality scores. Produced via immunoSEQ multiplex PCR; TCRdb's table is partial and in-frame only. That table furnishes V, J and clone size, whereas the DNA furnished D and trimming. The sample has 1,400,000 or so clones, 98% seen once. Comments on this clone: Its specificity is not known. The sample carries other DNA sequences with the same CDR3.

The CDR3 loop spans 14 amino acids. Germline CDR1 SGHDN, CDR2 FVKESK. Between the trimmed V and J ends, which lost 1 base and 1 base, there was a span of 2 bases. Recent vaccinations or acute infections were absent in the healthy HIV-negative adult donors. The chain joins TRBV14 to TRBJ2-6, with unresolved D. Material for sequencing was naive CD4+ T cells sorted from blood. Noted subset: CD45RA+ positively selected. This TCR was recovered from a man aged 30 to 45 in good health. CDR3 DNA: TGTGCCAGCAGCCAAGGATCTGGGGCCAACGTCCTGACTTTC. Encoded protein: CASSQGSGANVLTF.